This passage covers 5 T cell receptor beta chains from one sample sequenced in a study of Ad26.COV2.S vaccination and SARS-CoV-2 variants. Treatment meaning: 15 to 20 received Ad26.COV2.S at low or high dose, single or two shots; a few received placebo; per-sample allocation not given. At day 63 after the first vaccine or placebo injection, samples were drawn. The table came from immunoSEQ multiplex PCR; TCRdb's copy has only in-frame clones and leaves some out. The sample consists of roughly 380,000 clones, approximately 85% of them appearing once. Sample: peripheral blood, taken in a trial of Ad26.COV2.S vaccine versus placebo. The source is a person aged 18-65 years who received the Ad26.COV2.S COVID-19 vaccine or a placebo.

The CDR3 coding sequence is TGTGCCTGGAGGGGGGACAGGGGGTCAGAGACCCAGTACTTC. Translation gives CAWRGDRGSETQYF. The rearrangement joins TRBV30 to TRBJ2-5, with 11 bases identical to TRBD1. There are 14 residues in the CDR3. Unmatched junction bases numbered 4, after V lost 3 bases and J lost 4 bases. Germline lookup yields CDR1 GTSNPN and CDR2 SVGIG (reference sequence).

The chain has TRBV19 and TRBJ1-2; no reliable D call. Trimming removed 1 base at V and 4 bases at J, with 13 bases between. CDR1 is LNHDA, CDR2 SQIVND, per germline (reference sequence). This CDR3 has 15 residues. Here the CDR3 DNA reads TGTGCCAGTAGTATAGCAGAGTCGGCCACCTATGGCTACACCTTC. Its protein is CASSIAESATYGYTF.

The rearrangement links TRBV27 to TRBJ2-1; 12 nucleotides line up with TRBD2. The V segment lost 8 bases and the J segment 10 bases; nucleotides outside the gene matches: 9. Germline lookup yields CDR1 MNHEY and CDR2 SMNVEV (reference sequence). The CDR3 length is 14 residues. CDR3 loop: CASSLTSGSSEQFF. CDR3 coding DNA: TGTGCCAGCTCTCTGACTAGCGGGAGCTCCGAGCAGTTCTTC.

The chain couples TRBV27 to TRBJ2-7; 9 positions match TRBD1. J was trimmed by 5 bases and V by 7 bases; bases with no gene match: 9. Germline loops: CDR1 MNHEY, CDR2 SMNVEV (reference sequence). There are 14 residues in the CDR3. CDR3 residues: CASIKQGARHEQYF. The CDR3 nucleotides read TGTGCCAGCATTAAACAGGGGGCGCGTCACGAGCAGTACTTC.

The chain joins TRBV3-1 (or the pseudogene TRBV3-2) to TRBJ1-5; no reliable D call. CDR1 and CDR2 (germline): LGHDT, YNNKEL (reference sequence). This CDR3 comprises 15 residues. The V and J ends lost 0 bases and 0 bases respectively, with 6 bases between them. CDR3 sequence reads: CASSQDASSNQPQHF. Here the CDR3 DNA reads TGTGCCAGCAGCCAAGATGCCAGTAGCAATCAGCCCCAGCATTTT.